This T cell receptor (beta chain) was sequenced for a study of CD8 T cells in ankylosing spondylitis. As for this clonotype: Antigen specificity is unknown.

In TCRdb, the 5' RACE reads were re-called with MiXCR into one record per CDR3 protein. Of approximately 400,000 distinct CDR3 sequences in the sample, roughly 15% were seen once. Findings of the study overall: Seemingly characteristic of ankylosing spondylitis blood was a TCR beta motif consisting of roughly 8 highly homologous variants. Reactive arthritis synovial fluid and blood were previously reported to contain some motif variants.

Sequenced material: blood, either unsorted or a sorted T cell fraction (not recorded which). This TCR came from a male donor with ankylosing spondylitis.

The CDR3 sequence is CASSPSPGGSYEQYF. The DNA of the CDR3 is TGTGCCAGCTCACCGTCACCGGGGGGCTCCTACGAGCAGTACTTC. The gene calls are TRBV18 and TRBJ2-7; 7 bases line up with TRBD2. CDR1 is KGHSH, CDR2 LQKENI, per germline. Trimming at V came to 3 bases and at J to 0 bases, leaving 5 bases not matched to a gene. CDR3 length: 15 residues.